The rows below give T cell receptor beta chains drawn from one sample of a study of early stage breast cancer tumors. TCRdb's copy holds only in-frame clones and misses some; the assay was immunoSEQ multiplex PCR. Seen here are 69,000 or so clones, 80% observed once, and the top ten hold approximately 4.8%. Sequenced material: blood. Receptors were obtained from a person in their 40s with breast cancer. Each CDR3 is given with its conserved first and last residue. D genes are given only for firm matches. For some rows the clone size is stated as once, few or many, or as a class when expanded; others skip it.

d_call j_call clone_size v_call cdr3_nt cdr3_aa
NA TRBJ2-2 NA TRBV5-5 TGTGCCAGCAGGAAGGTAACAGGGACCACCGGGGAGCTGTTTTTT CASRKVTGTTGELFF
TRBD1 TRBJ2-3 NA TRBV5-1 TGCGCCAGCAGCTTGGCCGGGACAGTCACAGATACGCAGTATTTT CASSLAGTVTDTQYF
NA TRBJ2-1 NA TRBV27 TGTGCCAGCAGTTCCTCCGGGCCAGAGCAGTTCTTC CASSSSGPEQFF
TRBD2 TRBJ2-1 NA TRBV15 TGTGCCACCAGCAGCCTAGCGGGAGTCCCCTCCTACAATGAGCAGTTCTTC CATSSLAGVPSYNEQFF
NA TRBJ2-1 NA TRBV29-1 TGCAGCGGGGTGATATATGAGCAGTTCTTC CSGVIYEQFF
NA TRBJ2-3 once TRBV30 TGTGCCTGGACTACAACGGGGGGCGCTTCTACGCAGTATTTT CAWTTTGGASTQYF
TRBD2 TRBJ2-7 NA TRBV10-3 TGTGCCATCAGGGCCCTTACTAGCGGCGAGCAGTACTTC CAIRALTSGEQYF
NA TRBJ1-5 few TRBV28 TGTGCCAGCAGTCTGGACCGGCGGCCCCAGCATTTT CASSLDRRPQHF
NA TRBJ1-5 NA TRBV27 TGTGCCAGCAGTCGCCTGGCGGGCAATCAGCCCCAGCATTTT CASSRLAGNQPQHF
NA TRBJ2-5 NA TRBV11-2 TGTGCCAGCAGCCCTGCGCGGGGTCCTGGGGAGACCCAGTACTTC CASSPARGPGETQYF
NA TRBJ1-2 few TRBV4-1 TGCGCCAGCAGCCAAGATAACTATGGCTACACCTTC CASSQDNYGYTF
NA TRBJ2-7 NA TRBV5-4 TGTGCCAGCAGCTTGGCCGGAGCCGGTGGCGAGCAGTACTTC CASSLAGAGGEQYF
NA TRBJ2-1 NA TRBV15 TGTGCCACCAGTAATACTCTCTACAATGAGCAGTTCTTC CATSNTLYNEQFF
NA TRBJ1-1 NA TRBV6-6 TGTGCCAGCAGTTTGAGGGTCGGGACTGAAGCTTTCTTT CASSLRVGTEAFF
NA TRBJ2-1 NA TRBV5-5 TGTGCCAGCAGCTTGGCCAGAGTAGCCTACAATGAGCAGTTCTTC CASSLARVAYNEQFF
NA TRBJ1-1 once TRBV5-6 TGTGCCAGCAGCCTGAACACTGAAGCTTTCTTT CASSLNTEAFF
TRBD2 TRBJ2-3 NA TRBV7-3 TGTGCCAGCAGCCCTAGCGGAGGGAGCACAGATACGCAGTATTTT CASSPSGGSTDTQYF
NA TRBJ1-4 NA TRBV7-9 TGTGCCAGCAGTTTAGGGGGTAGTAATGAAAAACTGTTTTTT CASSLGGSNEKLFF
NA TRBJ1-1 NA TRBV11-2 TGTGCCAGCAGCTTAGATAGGGTCCCACACACTGAAGCTTTCTTT CASSLDRVPHTEAFF
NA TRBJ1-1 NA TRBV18 TGTGCCAGCTCCACCAGAGCAGGGGACAACACTGAAGCTTTCTTT CASSTRAGDNTEAFF